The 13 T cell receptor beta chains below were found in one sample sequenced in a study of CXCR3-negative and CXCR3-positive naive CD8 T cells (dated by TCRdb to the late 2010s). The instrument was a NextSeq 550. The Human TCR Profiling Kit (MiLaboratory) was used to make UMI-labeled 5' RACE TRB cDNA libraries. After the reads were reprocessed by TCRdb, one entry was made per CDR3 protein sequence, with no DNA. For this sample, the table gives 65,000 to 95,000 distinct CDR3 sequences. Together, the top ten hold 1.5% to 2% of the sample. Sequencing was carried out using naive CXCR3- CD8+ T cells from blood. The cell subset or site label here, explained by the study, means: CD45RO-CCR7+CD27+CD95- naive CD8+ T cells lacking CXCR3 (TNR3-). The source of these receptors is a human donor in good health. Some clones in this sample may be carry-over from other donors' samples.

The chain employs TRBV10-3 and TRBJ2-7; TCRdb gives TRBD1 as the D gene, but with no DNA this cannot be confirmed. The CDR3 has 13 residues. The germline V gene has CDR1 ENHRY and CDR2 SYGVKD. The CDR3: CAIRNLDSYEQYF.

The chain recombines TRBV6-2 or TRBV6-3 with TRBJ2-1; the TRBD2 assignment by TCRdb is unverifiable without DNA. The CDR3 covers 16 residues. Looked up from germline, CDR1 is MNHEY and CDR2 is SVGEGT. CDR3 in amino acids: CASSSNSGGAGDEQFF.

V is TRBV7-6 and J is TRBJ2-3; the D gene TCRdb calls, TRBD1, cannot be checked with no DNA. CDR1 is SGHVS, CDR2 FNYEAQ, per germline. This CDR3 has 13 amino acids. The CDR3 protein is CASSPGAPDTQYF.

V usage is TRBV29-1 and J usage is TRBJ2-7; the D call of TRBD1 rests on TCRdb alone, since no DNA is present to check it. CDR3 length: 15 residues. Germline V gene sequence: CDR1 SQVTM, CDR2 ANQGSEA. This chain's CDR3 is CSVEDGGFPGYEQYF.

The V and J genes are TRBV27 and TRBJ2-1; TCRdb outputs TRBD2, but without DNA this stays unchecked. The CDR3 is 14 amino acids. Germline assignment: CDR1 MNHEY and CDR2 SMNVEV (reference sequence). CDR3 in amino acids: CANREVRPYNEQFF.

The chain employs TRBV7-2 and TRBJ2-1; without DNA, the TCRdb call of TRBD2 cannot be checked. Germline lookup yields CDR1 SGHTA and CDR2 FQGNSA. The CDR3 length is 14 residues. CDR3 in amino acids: CASSSWASGNEQFF.

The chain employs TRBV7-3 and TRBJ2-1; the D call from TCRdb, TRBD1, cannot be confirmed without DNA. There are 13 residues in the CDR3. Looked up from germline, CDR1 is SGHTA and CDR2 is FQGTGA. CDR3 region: CASSLTGGYEQFF. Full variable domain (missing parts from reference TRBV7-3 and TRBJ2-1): GAGVSQTPSNKVTEKGKYVELRCDPISGHTALYWYRQSLGQGPEFLIYFQGTGAADDSGLPNDRFFAVRPEGSVSTLKIQRTERGDSAVYLCASSLTGGYEQFFGPGTRLTVL.

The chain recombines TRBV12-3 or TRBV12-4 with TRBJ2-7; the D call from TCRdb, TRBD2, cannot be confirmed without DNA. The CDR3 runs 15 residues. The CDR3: CASRSSGGDTYEQYF.

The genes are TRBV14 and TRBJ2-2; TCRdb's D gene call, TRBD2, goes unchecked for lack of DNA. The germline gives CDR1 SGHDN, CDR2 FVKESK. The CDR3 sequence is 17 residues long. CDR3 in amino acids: CASSSLVEPAPRGELFF.

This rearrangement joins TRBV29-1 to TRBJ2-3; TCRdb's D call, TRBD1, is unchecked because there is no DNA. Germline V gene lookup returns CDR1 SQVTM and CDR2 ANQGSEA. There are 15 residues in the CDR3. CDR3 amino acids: CSVVGRGQITDTQYF.

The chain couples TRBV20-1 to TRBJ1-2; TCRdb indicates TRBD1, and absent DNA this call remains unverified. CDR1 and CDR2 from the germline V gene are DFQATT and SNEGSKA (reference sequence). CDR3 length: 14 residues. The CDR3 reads CSAREGTANYGYTF.

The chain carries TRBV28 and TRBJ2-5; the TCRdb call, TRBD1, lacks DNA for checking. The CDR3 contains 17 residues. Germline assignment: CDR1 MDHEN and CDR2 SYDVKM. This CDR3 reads CASSSRDRGFQEETQYF.

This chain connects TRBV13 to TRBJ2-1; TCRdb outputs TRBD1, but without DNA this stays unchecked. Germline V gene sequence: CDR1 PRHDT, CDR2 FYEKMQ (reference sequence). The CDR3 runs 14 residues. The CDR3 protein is CASSSETGGDEQFF. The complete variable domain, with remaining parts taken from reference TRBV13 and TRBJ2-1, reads AAGVIQSPRHLIKEKRETATLKCYPIPRHDTVYWYQQGPGQDPQFLISFYEKMQSDKGSIPDRFSAQQFSDYHSELNMSSLELGDSALYFCASSSETGGDEQFFGPGTRLTVL.